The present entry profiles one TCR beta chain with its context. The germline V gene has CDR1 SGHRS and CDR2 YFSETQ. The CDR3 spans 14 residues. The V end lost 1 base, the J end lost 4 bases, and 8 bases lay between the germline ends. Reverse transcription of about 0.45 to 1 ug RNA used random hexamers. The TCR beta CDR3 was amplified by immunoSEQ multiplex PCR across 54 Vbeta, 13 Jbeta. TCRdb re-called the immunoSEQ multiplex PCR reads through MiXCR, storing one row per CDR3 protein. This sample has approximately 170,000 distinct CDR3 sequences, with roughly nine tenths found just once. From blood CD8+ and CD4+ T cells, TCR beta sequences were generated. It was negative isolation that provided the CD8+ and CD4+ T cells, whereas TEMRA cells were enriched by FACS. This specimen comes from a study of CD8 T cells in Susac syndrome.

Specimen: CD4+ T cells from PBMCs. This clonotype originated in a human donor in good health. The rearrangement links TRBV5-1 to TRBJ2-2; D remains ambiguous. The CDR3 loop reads CASSLLSSTGELFF. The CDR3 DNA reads TGCGCCAGCAGCTTGTTGAGCAGCACCGGGGAGCTGTTTTTT.